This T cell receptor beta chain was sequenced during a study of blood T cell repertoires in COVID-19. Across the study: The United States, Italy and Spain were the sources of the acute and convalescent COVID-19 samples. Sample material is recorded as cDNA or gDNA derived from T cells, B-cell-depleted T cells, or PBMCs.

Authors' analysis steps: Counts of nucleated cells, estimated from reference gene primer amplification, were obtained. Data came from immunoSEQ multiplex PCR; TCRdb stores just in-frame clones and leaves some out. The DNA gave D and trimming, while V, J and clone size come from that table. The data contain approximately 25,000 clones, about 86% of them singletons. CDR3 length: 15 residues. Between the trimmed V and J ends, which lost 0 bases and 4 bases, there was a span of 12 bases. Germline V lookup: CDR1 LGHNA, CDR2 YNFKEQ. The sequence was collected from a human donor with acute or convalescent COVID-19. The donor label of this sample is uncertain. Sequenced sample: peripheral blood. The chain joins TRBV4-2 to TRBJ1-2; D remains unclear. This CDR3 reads CASSQDASTGYGYTF. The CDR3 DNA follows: TGTGCCAGCAGCCAAGATGCATCCACCGGCTATGGCTACACCTTC.